This TCR beta chain was captured by sequencing in a study of human T cells and chemical hapten exposure. Time point here: patch test 1, 2 weeks after DPC sensitization. Documented treatment: therapeutic diphenylcyclopropenone sensitization with weekly scalp DPC. TCRdb called the RACE reads again in MiXCR, with one record for every CDR3 protein. The sample has roughly 160,000 distinct CDR3 sequences; 14% are singletons. This clonotype was seen only a few times. This clonotype was obtained from a woman aged 30 to 39 with alopecia areata. Some clones in this sample may be carry-over from other donors' samples. The sequences come from whole blood, collected in connection with sensitization to the hapten diphenylcyclopropenone (DPC).

The CDR3 sequence: CASSGQGTLNGNEQFF. CDR3 in DNA: TGTGCCAGCAGTGGACAGGGTACCCTCAACGGGAATGAGCAGTTCTTC. This chain joins TRBV2 and TRBJ2-1, with 7 bases fitting TRBD1. Germline CDR1 is SNHLY and CDR2 is FYNNEI. V trimming: 4 bases; J trimming: 7 bases; junction bases outside the gene matches: 13. CDR3 length: 16 amino acids.